The present entry profiles one T cell receptor beta chain with its context. This clonotype was detected only a few times. Its target antigen remains unknown. No much larger clone is present one base from it, and per-base qualities are unavailable. V gives up 11 bases and J gives up 0 bases, and the segment between their germline ends measures 11 bases. CDR1 and CDR2 were assigned from the germline V gene (reference sequence) as MNHNY and SVGAGI. CDR3 length: 13 amino acids, cysteine to phenylalanine. Just CDR3 DNA is preserved here, 39 bases in frame from base 1. The library was generated by 5' RACE. Instrument on record: Illumina HiSeq 2500. A second PCR of roughly 6 to 12 cycles was performed with a sample-barcoded 5' primer and a J-beta primer mix. Each TCR beta cDNA molecule received a unique molecular identifier from a template-switch 5' adaptor carrying 12 random nucleotides. Each sample yielded at least 3 million CDR3-containing paired-end reads. All of the RNA was converted into first-strand cDNA using the Mint cDNA synthesis kit, with a TRBC-specific oligonucleotide serving as the primer. After uracil-DNA glycosylase treatment, a first 18-cycle PCR used universal primers M1SS and BC2_uni_R on all cDNA. Per the authors' processing: Each sample was normalized by randomly selecting 1 million high-quality reads, each carrying a distinct molecular identifier. Instead of being binned into consensus sequences, reads with shared molecular identifiers were discarded. MiTCR, with a Q25 quality threshold and the strictest error-elimination algorithm, was used for CDR3 identification, clonotype clustering and error correction. A nonparametric unseen species model with Euler transformation was used to estimate lower-bound total TCR beta diversity. TCRdb ran its own pipeline on the public reads, namely fastp trimming at Q25 and MiXCR clone calling, and kept in-frame beta chains. Each CDR3 protein gets just one entry, which takes the most common genes and DNA from the rows behind it. The V and J calls shown here were made by TCRdb, not taken from the authors' results. The sample table shows some 1.5 million distinct CDR3 sequences, and over 25% are seen once. Of the sample, less than 9.5% is held by the ten largest clones.

The sample originates from a study of blood T cells in healthy people across ages (dated by TCRdb to 2014 to 2015). Regarding the study in general: In model experiments, roughly one uniquely barcoded TCR beta cDNA molecule per two T cells was captured by template switching. The study analyzed two additional independent replicas of 1 million unique cDNA reads from the same blood draw for two donors, one aged 18 to 30 and one aged 80 or older. To track age-related changes in TCR beta repertoire diversity, the study relied on deep sequencing normalized with unique cDNA molecular identifiers. The donors were divided into four age groups: young (average approximately 15 years), middle-aged (roughly 40), aged (roughly 60) and long-lived (around 87). To avoid experimental bias, donors of different ages were randomly spread across the sequencing lanes. General findings and caveats noted by the study authors: Estimates of total diversity based on one million sequenced T cells were regarded as lower bounds and as underestimates. Because donor CMV infection status was unknown, age-related changes in expanded clonotypes were potentially confounded. As age increased, observed TCR beta diversity per million T cells dropped in a roughly linear way, and a significant reduction was already evident by age approximately 40. A strong correlation was found between observed TCR beta diversity and the percentage of naive T cells measured by flow cytometry. Conclusive comparison of naive and antigen-experienced compartments was prevented by the profiling of bulk unsorted PBMCs. Compared with the aged group, the long-lived group had more naive CD4+ T cells, fewer expanded clones and increased TCR diversity, a pattern suggesting age selection.

The roughly 39 donors, aged about 6 to 100 years, were systemically healthy Caucasian individuals from Russia. Roughly 10 milliliters of peripheral blood were drawn from each donor into EDTA-treated Vacutainer tubes. Ficoll-Paque density-gradient centrifugation was used to isolate PBMCs, with at least 6.5 million per sample. Trizol reagent was used to extract total RNA from the PBMCs, yielding at least 6 micrograms per sample. For every donor, flow cytometry on a PBMC aliquot measured the percentage of naive CD45RAhigh/CD27high T cells. The source of this sequence is a woman aged 25 to 39 in good health. Sequencing was carried out using blood. The receptor chain draws on TRBV6-6 and TRBJ2-1, with TRBD1 perhaps the D gene, on 5 matching bases. The DNA sequence is TGTGCCGACAGTCAGAGCTCCTACAATGAGCAGTTCTTC. Its translation reads: CADSQSSYNEQFF.